A selection of T cell receptor beta chains follows, all from one sample in a study of response to subunit inactivated influenza vaccine. TCRdb reanalysed the RT-PCR reads using MiXCR and keeps one entry per CDR3 protein. Of 550,000 to 800,000 distinct CDR3 sequences in the sample, approximately 14% were seen once. The input for sequencing was PBMCs from blood, taken 11 to 12 days after vaccination. These receptors were collected from a man between 45 and 60 years old who received an inactivated influenza vaccine. CDR3s include the opening cysteine and the closing phenylalanine or tryptophan. The D gene is left open where the match is weak. Only part of the rows carry a size: once, few, many, or a class if the clone is expanded.

D: .; V: TRBV10-3; size: .; J: TRBJ2-7; DNA: TGTGCCATCCGCGGCAGGGACGAGCAGTACTTC; CDR3: CAIRGRDEQYF
D: .; V: TRBV7-2; size: .; J: TRBJ2-1; DNA: TGTGCCAGCAGCTTAGCTGGGGCTAGGTCCAATGAGCAGTTCTTC; CDR3: CASSLAGARSNEQFF
D: .; V: TRBV12-3/TRBV12-4; size: few; J: TRBJ1-5; DNA: TGTGCCAGCAGTTTGGGAGGGTTTGGTCAGCCCCAGCATTTT; CDR3: CASSLGGFGQPQHF
D: .; V: TRBV10-3; size: .; J: TRBJ1-3; DNA: TGTGCCATCAGCAGACCAGGGGTTGGAAACACCATATATTTT; CDR3: CAISRPGVGNTIYF
D: .; V: TRBV24-1; size: .; J: TRBJ1-5; DNA: TGTGCCACCAGTCAGACATCTAGCAATCAGCCCCAGCATTTT; CDR3: CATSQTSSNQPQHF
D: TRBD1; V: TRBV4-1; size: .; J: TRBJ2-1; DNA: TGCGCCAGCAGCCATACCACAGGGGTCGGAGGATCACCGCCAATCGAGCAGTTCTTC; CDR3: CASSHTTGVGGSPPIEQFF
D: .; V: TRBV20-1; size: few; J: TRBJ1-6; DNA: TGCAGTGCTTCCCCGACGGGCAGGGCGAATTCACCCCTCCACTTT; CDR3: CSASPTGRANSPLHF
D: TRBD1; V: TRBV7-9; size: .; J: TRBJ2-7; DNA: TGTGCCAGTCAAGCCGGGACAGGGGGCTACGAGCAGTACTTC; CDR3: CASQAGTGGYEQYF
D: TRBD2; V: TRBV12-3/TRBV12-4; size: .; J: TRBJ2-1; DNA: TGTGCCAGCAGCACATCGGGACTAGCTGGGGTAGATGAGCAGTCCTTC; CDR3: CASSTSGLAGVDEQSF
D: .; V: TRBV4-3; size: .; J: TRBJ2-2; DNA: TGCGCCAGCAGCTCTCACTCGACTGGGGCGAACACCGGGGAGCTGTTTTTT; CDR3: CASSSHSTGANTGELFF
D: TRBD2; V: TRBV5-4; size: few; J: TRBJ2-1; DNA: TGTGCCAGCAGCTTGGTCCCTAGCGGGGAGAATGAGCAGTTCTTC; CDR3: CASSLVPSGENEQFF
D: .; V: TRBV20-1; size: .; J: TRBJ1-1; DNA: TGCAGTGCTAGAGTCGAAACCGAAGCTTTCTTT; CDR3: CSARVETEAFF
D: .; V: TRBV7-3; size: .; J: TRBJ2-5; DNA: TGTGCCAGCAGCTTAACACGGGAGCCTTGGGAGACCCAGTACTTC; CDR3: CASSLTREPWETQYF
D: TRBD1; V: TRBV20-1; size: few; J: TRBJ2-1; DNA: TGCAGTGCTCGAGAGACAGGGGCCTACAATGAGCAGTTCTTC; CDR3: CSARETGAYNEQFF
D: TRBD2; V: TRBV28; size: .; J: TRBJ2-2; DNA: TGTGCCAGCAGTTACCCAACTAGCGGGGGAACCGGGGAGCTGTTTTTT; CDR3: CASSYPTSGGTGELFF
D: .; V: TRBV9; size: .; J: TRBJ2-7; DNA: TGTGCCAGCAGCGTAGACCCTAGCGTGCGCTGCGAGCAGTACTTC; CDR3: CASSVDPSVRCEQYF
D: TRBD1; V: TRBV7-8; size: many; J: TRBJ2-7; DNA: TGTGCCAGCAGCCCAAGAGGGTTTCGAGGACAGGGATCCGAGCAGTACTTC; CDR3: CASSPRGFRGQGSEQYF
D: .; V: TRBV12-3/TRBV12-4; size: few; J: TRBJ1-5; DNA: TGTGCCAGCAGTTTGTTAGCAGGGAGCAATCAGCCCCAGCATTTT; CDR3: CASSLLAGSNQPQHF
D: .; V: TRBV7-8; size: .; J: TRBJ2-7; DNA: TGTGCCAGCAGCCAAAGCGGATTCTCCTACGAGCAGTACTTC; CDR3: CASSQSGFSYEQYF
D: .; V: TRBV20-1; size: .; J: TRBJ2-7; DNA: TGCAGTGCGTTACCAAGCTCCTACGAGCAGTACTTC; CDR3: CSALPSSYEQYF
D: .; V: TRBV2; size: many; J: TRBJ1-1; DNA: TGTGCCAGCGGTATTGGCAGGGACACTGAAGCTTTCTTT; CDR3: CASGIGRDTEAFF
D: TRBD1; V: TRBV12-3/TRBV12-4; size: few; J: TRBJ2-2; DNA: TGTGCCAGCAGTGGGAGACAGGGCAACACCGGGGAGCTGTTTTTT; CDR3: CASSGRQGNTGELFF